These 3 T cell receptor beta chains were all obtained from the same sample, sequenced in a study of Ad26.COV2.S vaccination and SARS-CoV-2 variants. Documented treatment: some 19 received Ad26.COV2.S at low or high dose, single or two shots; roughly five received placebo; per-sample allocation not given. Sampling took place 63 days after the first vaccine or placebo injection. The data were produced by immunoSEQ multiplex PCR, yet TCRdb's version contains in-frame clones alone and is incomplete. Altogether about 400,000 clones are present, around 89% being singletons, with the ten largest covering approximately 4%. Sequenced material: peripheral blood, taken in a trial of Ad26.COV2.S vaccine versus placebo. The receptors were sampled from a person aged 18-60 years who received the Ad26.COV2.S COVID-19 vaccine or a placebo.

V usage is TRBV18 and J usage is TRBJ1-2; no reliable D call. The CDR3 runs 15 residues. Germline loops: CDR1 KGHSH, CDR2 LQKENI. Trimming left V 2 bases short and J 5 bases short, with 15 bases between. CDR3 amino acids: CASSPSVTALYGYTF. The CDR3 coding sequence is TGTGCCAGCTCACCAAGTGTAACAGCCCTTTATGGCTACACCTTC.

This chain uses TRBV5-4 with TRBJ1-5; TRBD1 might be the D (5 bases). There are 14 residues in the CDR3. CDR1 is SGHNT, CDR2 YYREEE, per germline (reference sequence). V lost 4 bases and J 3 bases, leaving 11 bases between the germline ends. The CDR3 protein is CASSRQGANQPQHF. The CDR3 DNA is TGTGCCAGCAGCCGCCAAGGGGCCAATCAGCCCCAGCATTTT.

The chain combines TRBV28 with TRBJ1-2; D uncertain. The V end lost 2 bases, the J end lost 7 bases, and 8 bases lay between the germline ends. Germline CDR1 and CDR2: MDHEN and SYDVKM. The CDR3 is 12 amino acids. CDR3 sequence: CASSLSGGGYTF. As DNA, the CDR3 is TGTGCCAGCAGTTTAAGTGGTGGTGGCTACACCTTC.